Below, one T cell receptor (beta chain) is given with its context. Its antigen is not known. Drawn from each donor were around 10 milliliters of peripheral blood. These data are taken from a study of blood T cells in healthy people across ages. Regarding the study as a whole: Across samples, TCR beta diversity tracked strongly with naive T cell percentage.

Germline V gives CDR1 LNHNV, CDR2 YYDKDF (reference sequence). CDR3 size: 14 residues. A J-beta primer mix and a sample-barcoded 5' primer were used in a second PCR of roughly 7 to 12 cycles. TCRdb re-called the 5' RACE reads through MiXCR, storing one row per CDR3 protein. The sample lists around 1.5 million distinct CDR3 sequences, around 59% seen once, with under 8.5% in the top ten. The receptor comes from a man in his late teens or twenties in good health. Sequencing was performed on blood. The V call is TRBV15, the J call TRBJ2-7; maybe TRBD2 (7 bases). The closer fit of TRBJ2-4 to the DNA end suggests the J call may be wrong. In nucleotides, the CDR3 is TGTGCCACCAGCAGAGATAGGGGGGGATACATTCAGTACTTC. Translating gives CATSRDRGGYIQYF.